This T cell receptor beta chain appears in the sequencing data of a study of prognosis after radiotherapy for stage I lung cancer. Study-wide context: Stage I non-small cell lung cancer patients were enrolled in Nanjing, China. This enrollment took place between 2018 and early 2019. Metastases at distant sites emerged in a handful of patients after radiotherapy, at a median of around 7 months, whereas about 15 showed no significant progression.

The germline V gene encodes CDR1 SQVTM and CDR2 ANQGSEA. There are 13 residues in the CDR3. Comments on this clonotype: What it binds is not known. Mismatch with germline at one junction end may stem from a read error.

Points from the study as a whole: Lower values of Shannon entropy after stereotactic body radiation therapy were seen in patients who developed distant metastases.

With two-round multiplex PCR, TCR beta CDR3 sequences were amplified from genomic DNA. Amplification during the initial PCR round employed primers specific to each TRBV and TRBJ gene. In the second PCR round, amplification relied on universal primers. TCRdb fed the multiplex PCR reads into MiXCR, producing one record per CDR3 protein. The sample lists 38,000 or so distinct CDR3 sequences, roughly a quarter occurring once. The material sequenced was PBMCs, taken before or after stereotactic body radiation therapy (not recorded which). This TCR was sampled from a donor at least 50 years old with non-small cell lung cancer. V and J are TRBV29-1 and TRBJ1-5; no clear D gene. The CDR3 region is CNVVETGDQPQHF. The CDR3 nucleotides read TGCAACGTTGTCGAAACCGGGGATCAGCCCCAGCATTTT.